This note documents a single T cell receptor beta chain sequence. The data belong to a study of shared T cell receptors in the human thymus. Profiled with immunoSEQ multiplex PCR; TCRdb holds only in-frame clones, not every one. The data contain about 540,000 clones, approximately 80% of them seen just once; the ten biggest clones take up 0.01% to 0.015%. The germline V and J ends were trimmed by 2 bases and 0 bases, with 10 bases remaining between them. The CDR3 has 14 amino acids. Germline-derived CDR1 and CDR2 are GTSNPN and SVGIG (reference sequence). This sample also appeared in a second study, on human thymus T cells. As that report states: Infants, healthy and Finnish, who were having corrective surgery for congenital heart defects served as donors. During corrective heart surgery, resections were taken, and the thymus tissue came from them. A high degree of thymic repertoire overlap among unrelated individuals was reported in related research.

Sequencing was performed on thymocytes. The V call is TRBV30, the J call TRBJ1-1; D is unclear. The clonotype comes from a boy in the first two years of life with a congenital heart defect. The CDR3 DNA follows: TGTGCCTGGAGTCGGACTCTGTTGAACACTGAAGCTTTCTTT. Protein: CAWSRTLLNTEAFF.